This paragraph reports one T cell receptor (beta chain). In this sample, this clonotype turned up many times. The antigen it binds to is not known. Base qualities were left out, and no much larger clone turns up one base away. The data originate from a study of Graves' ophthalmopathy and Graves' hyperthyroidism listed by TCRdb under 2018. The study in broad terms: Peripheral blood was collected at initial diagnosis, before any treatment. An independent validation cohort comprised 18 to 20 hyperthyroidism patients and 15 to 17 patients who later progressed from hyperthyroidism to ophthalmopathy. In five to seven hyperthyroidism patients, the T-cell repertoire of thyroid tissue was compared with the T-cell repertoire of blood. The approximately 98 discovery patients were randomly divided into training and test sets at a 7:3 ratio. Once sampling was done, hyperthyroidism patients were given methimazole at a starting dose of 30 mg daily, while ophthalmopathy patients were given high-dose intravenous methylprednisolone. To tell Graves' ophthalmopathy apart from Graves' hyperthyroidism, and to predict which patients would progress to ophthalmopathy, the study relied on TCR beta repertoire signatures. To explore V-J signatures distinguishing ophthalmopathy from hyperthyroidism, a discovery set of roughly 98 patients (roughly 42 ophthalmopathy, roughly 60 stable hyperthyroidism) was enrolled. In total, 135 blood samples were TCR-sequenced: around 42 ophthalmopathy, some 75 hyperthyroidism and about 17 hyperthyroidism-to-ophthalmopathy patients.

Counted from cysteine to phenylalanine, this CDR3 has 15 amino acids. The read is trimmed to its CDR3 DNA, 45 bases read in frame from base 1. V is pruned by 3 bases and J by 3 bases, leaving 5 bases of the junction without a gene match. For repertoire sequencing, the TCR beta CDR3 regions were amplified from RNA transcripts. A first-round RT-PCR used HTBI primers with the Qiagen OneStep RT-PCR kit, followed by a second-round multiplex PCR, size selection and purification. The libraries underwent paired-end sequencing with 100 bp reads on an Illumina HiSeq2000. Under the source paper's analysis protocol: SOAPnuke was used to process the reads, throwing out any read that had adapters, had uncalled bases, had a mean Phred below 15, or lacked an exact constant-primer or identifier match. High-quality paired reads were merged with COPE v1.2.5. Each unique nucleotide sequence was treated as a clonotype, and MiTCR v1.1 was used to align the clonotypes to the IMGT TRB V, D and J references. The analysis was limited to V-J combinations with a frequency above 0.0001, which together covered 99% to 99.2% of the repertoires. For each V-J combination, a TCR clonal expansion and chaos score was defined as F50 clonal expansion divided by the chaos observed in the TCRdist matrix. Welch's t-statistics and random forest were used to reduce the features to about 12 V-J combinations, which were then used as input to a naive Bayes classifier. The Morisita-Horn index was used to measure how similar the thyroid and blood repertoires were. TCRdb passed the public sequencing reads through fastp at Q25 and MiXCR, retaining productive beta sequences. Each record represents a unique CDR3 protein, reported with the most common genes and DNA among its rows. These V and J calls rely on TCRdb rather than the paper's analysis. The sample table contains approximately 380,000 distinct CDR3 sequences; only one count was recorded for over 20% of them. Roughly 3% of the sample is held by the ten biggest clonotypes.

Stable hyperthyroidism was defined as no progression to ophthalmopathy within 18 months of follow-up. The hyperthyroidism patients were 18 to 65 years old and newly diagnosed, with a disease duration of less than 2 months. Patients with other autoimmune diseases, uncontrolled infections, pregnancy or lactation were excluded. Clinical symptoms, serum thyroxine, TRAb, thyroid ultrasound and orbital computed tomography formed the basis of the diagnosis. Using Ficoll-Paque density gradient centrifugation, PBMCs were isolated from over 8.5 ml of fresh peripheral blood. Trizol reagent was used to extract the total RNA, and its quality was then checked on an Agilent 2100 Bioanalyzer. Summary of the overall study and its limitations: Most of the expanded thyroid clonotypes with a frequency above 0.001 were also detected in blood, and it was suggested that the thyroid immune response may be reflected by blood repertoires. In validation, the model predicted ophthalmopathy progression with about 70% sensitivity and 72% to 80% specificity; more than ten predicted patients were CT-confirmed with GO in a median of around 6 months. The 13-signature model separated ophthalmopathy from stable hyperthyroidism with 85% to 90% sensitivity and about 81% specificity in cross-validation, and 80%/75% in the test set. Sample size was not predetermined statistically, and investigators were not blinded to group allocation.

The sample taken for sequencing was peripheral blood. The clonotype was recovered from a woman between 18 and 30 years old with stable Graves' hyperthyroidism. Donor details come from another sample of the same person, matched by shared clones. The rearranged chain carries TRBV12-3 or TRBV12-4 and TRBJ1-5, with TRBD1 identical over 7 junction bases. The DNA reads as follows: TGTGCCAGCAGTTTCGGGCAGGGGGTCAATCAGCCCCAGCATTTT. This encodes CASSFGQGVNQPQHF.